The rows below give T cell receptor beta chains drawn from one sample of a study of CD8 T cells in ankylosing spondylitis. TCRdb called the 5' RACE reads again in MiXCR, with one record for every CDR3 protein. The sample lists roughly 700,000 distinct CDR3 sequences; around 19% were seen once. Sequencing used blood, either unsorted or a sorted T cell fraction (not recorded which). These receptors came from a male donor with ankylosing spondylitis. Both conserved end residues are part of each CDR3. A D gene is named only where the DNA matches it firmly. Only part of the rows carry a size: once, few, many, or a class if the clone is expanded.

d_call j_call clone_size v_call cdr3_aa cdr3_nt
TRBD2 TRBJ2-6 few TRBV28 CASSSAEWTSGTTPSGANVLTF TGTGCCAGCAGTTCGGCTGAATGGACTAGCGGCACCACACCCTCTGGGGCCAACGTCCTGACTTTC
NA TRBJ2-4 few TRBV3-1 CASSQGQTKNIQYF TGTGCCAGCAGCCAGGGACAAACCAAAAACATTCAGTACTTC
TRBD1 TRBJ1-1 NA TRBV7-9 CASSLDREGTEAFF TGTGCCAGCAGCTTGGACAGGGAAGGGACTGAAGCTTTCTTT
NA TRBJ2-7 NA TRBV11-2 CASSIGGRQYF TGTGCCAGCAGCATAGGAGGCAGGCAGTACTTC
TRBD1 TRBJ1-2 few TRBV15 CATSSRQGLFYGYTF TGTGCCACCAGCAGTCGACAGGGGCTTTTCTATGGCTACACCTTC
NA TRBJ1-4 NA TRBV15 CATSRDWGTKEKLFF TGTGCCACCAGCAGAGATTGGGGAACTAAAGAAAAACTGTTTTTT
NA TRBJ2-3 NA TRBV2 CASTRGQTSTDTQYF TGTGCCAGCACGAGGGGTCAGACGAGCACAGATACGCAGTATTTT
NA TRBJ1-5 NA TRBV6-2/TRBV6-3 CASSSGGVSHF TGTGCCAGCAGTTCGGGGGGCGTCTCGCATTTT
NA TRBJ2-5 NA TRBV4-1 CASSQEVGGAETQYF TGCGCCAGCAGCCAAGAGGTTGGGGGTGCGGAGACCCAGTACTTC
TRBD1 TRBJ2-7 few TRBV29-1 CSVDAPGQGLYEQYF TGCAGCGTTGATGCTCCGGGACAGGGACTTTACGAGCAGTACTTC
NA TRBJ1-2 few TRBV2 CASIRDMGYGYTF TGTGCCAGCATCAGGGACATGGGCTATGGCTACACCTTC
NA TRBJ2-7 few TRBV20-1 CSGRDASSYEQYF TGCAGTGGGAGGGACGCGAGCTCCTACGAGCAGTACTTC
NA TRBJ2-5 NA TRBV7-2 CASTSRGLETQYF TGTGCCAGCACCTCCCGGGGGTTAGAGACCCAGTACTTC
NA TRBJ1-1 few TRBV7-9 CASSFPVAFF TGTGCCAGCAGCTTCCCCGTTGCTTTCTTT
NA TRBJ2-4 few TRBV29-1 CSVESGRQIAKNIQYF TGCAGCGTCGAGTCGGGACGGCAGATAGCCAAAAACATTCAGTACTTC
NA TRBJ1-1 NA TRBV15 CATSRDKVGQAFF TGTGCCACCAGCAGAGATAAAGTTGGGCAAGCTTTCTTT
NA TRBJ1-1 NA TRBV6-1 CASTYVGGRTEAFF TGTGCCAGCACCTATGTCGGGGGGCGGACTGAAGCTTTCTTT
NA TRBJ1-4 few TRBV15 CATSRDPPGATNEKLFF TGTGCCACCAGCAGAGATCCACCGGGGGCAACTAATGAAAAACTGTTTTTT
NA TRBJ2-5 once TRBV20-1 CSAREDRQETQYF TGCAGTGCTAGAGAGGACAGACAAGAGACCCAGTACTTC
NA TRBJ1-5 few TRBV15 CATSRGGWEDQPQHF TGTGCCACCAGCAGGGGGGGCTGGGAGGATCAGCCCCAGCATTTT
TRBD2 TRBJ2-7 few TRBV10-3 CAISESTSGTYEQYF TGTGCCATCAGTGAGTCGACTAGCGGAACCTACGAGCAGTACTTC
TRBD2 TRBJ2-3 many TRBV20-1 CSARDWAGGRNTQYF TGCAGTGCTAGGGACTGGGCGGGGGGAAGGAATACGCAGTATTTT
NA TRBJ2-7 NA TRBV9 CASSVDVGRGNEQYF TGTGCCAGCAGCGTAGACGTTGGCAGGGGTAACGAGCAGTACTTC
NA TRBJ1-1 once TRBV6-5 CASSYSIRNTEAFF TGTGCCAGCAGTTACTCGATCCGGAACACTGAAGCTTTCTTT
TRBD1 TRBJ2-2 many TRBV29-1 CSADRETGELFF TGCAGCGCGGACAGGGAGACCGGGGAGCTGTTTTTT
TRBD1 TRBJ2-1 NA TRBV12-3/TRBV12-4 CASSFLRSGTVYNEQFF TGTGCCAGCAGTTTTTTACGCTCCGGGACAGTCTACAATGAGCAGTTCTTC
NA TRBJ2-1 few TRBV12-3/TRBV12-4 CASSLVRDEQFF TGTGCCAGCAGTTTGGTACGGGATGAGCAGTTCTTC